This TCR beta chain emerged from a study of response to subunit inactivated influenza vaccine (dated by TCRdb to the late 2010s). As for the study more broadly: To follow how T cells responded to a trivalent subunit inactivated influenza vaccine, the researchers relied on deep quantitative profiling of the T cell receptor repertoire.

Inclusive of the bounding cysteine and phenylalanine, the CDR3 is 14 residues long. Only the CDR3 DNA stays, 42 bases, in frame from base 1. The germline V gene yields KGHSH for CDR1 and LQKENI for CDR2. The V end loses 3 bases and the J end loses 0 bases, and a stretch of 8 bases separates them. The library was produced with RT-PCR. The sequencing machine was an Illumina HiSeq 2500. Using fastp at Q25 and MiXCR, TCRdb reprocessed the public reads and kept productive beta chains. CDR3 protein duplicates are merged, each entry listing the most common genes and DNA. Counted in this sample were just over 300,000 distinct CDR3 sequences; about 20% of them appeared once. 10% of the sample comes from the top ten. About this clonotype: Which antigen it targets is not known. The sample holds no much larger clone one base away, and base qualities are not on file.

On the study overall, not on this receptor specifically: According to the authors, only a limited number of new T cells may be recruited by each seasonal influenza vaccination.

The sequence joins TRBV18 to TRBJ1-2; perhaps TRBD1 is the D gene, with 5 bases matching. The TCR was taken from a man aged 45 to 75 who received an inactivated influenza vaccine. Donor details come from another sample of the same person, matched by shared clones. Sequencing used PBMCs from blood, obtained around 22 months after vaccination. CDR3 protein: CASSPTAANYGYTF. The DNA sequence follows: TGTGCCAGCTCACCGACAGCCGCTAACTATGGCTACACCTTC.